The next 28 T cell receptor beta chains were all read from a single sample in a study of cytomegalovirus exposure and HLA in healthy donors. The PCR used 60 Vbeta and 13 Jbeta primers. Only in-frame clones appear in the TCRdb table, and some are missing; sequencing was by immunoSEQ multiplex PCR. The table lists approximately 240,000 clones, just over 75% of them singletons. Sequencing input: PBMCs. The receptors stem from a woman aged 55-70 years in good health and CMV-seropositive.

The rearrangement uses TRBV28 and TRBJ2-2; the match to TRBD2 covers 10 bases. Trimming cost V 2 bases and J 8 bases; bases outside gene matches: 11. The germline V gene encodes CDR1 MDHEN and CDR2 SYDVKM. The CDR3 has 17 amino acids. The CDR3 DNA sequence: TGTGCCAGCAGTTTACTTGCAAGCGGGGGGGCCCAAGGGGAGCTGTTTTTT. It is translated as CASSLLASGGAQGELFF.

This clone was counted between two and nine times. V usage is TRBV6-6 and J usage is TRBJ1-4, with D maybe TRBD1 (5 bases). Looked up from germline, CDR1 is MNHNY and CDR2 is SVGAGI (reference sequence). CDR3 length: 15 amino acids. V was clipped by 4 bases and J by 7 bases, with 16 bases between them. The CDR3 DNA follows: TGTGCCAGCAGTTCCTTGTGGGGCGGCAGTGAAAAACTGTTTTTT. It encodes CASSSLWGGSEKLFF.

Points on this clone: The junction and the germline gene differ at one end; a read error may be behind it. The V gene is TRBV5-4, the J gene TRBJ2-5; 9 bases agree with TRBD2. The tail of the sequence fits TRBJ2-7 better, so the J call may be wrong. The CDR3 is 15 amino acids. Germline CDR1 SGHNT, CDR2 YYREEE (reference sequence). This chain's CDR3 is CASSLKLAGLDEQYF. As DNA, the CDR3 is TGCGCCAGCAGCTTGAAGCTAGCGGGATTGGACGAGCAGTACTTC.

The gene calls are TRBV9 and TRBJ1-3; possibly TRBD1 for D (5 bases). CDR1 is SGDLS and CDR2 is YYNGEE in the germline V gene. Trimming took off 0 bases at V and 4 bases at J, with 11 bases between the two ends. CDR3 length equals 15 residues. The CDR3 DNA is TGTGCCAGCAGCGTAGGGCCCAACAGGGGAAACACCATATATTTT. The encoded protein is CASSVGPNRGNTIYF.

This chain joins TRBV5-8 and TRBJ2-5, with 12 bases that match TRBD2. The V gene's germline CDR1 is SGHTS and CDR2 YDEGEE. Trimming took 4 bases from V and 5 from J; bases not matched to a gene: 15. The CDR3 extends over 18 amino acids. CDR3 bases: TGTGCCAGCAGCCGAACTCGGGCTAGCGGGAGGGCCGGGGAGACCCAGTACTTC. Amino acids: CASSRTRASGRAGETQYF.

The V gene is TRBV6-5, the J gene TRBJ1-1; D gene unclear. The length of the CDR3 is 14 residues. Trimming shortened V by 10 bases and J by 1 base, and 16 bases separated the two germline ends. Germline V gene lookup returns CDR1 MNHEY and CDR2 SVGAGI. The CDR3 is CATILSVANTEAFF. CDR3 sequence (DNA): TGTGCCACGATACTTAGTGTCGCGAACACTGAAGCTTTCTTT.

This sequence joins TRBV5-4 and TRBJ1-1; D is undetermined. V was clipped by 4 bases and J by 0 bases, with 7 bases between them. Germline CDR1 is SGHNT and CDR2 is YYREEE (reference sequence). The CDR3 is made up of 13 amino acids. The DNA of the CDR3 is TGTGCCAGCAGCATAGCACTGAACACTGAAGCTTTCTTT. Protein: CASSIALNTEAFF.

This chain uses TRBV9 with TRBJ1-1; D not certain. Trimming cost V 4 bases and J 3 bases, with 13 bases left between them. This CDR3 contains 14 residues. The germline V gene has CDR1 SGDLS and CDR2 YYNGEE. The CDR3 reads CASSYLTGHTEAFF. CDR3 DNA: TGTGCCAGCAGCTACCTGACGGGTCACACTGAAGCTTTCTTT. Combining the CDR3 with reference TRBV9 and TRBJ1-1 gives the whole variable domain DSGVTQTPKHLITATGQRVTLRCSPRSGDLSVYWYQQSLDQGLQFLIQYYNGEERAKGNILERFSAQQFPDLHSELNLSSLELGDSALYFCASSYLTGHTEAFFGQGTRLTVV.

This clone was recorded only once. The chain has TRBV7-9 and TRBJ2-1, with D perhaps TRBD2 (6 bases). V was shortened by 4 bases and J by 10 bases, with 23 bases between the two germline ends. Germline V gene sequence: CDR1 SEHNR, CDR2 FQNEAQ (reference sequence). The CDR3 consists of 16 residues. This chain's CDR3 is CASSSGTDFPPGEQFF. In DNA, the CDR3 is TGTGCCAGCAGCTCTGGGACTGACTTCCCCCCAGGCGAGCAGTTCTTC.

This clone was counted between two and nine times. CDR3 in amino acids: CASSLTALYGYTF. The DNA for the CDR3 is TGTGCCAGTAGTCTGACAGCCCTCTATGGCTACACCTTC. The chain employs TRBV19 and TRBJ1-2; tentatively, D is TRBD1 (5 bases). Deletions cut 5 bases from V and 4 bases from J, with 11 bases between. The CDR3 has 13 amino acids. Germline V lookup: CDR1 LNHDA, CDR2 SQIVND (reference sequence). The full variable domain, completed using reference TRBV19 and TRBJ1-2, is DGGITQSPKYLFRKEGQNVTLSCEQNLNHDAMYWYRQDPGQGLRLIYYSQIVNDFQKGDIAEGYSVSREKKESFPLTVTSAQKNPTAFYLCASSLTALYGYTFGSGTRLTVV.

This chain connects TRBV30 to TRBJ1-2; 9 nucleotides line up with TRBD1. The V and J ends lost 5 bases and 7 bases, in that order; junction bases with no gene match: 8. The CDR3 is 13 residues long. Germline-derived CDR1 and CDR2 are GTSNPN and SVGIG (reference sequence). The CDR3 region is CAWGGGQGFGYTF. DNA of the CDR3: TGTGCCTGGGGTGGTGGACAGGGGTTTGGCTACACCTTC.

V and J are TRBV19 and TRBJ2-1, with 12 bases lining up with TRBD2. The CDR3 totals 14 residues. The V segment lost 5 bases and the J segment 9 bases; nucleotides outside the gene matches: 5. Looked up from germline, CDR1 is LNHDA and CDR2 is SQIVND (reference sequence). DNA for the CDR3: TGTGCCAGTAGTGCTAGCGGGGGGGTGAGTGAGCAGTTCTTC. Encoded protein: CASSASGGVSEQFF.

This CDR3 is CASSQVNTEAFF. Written as DNA, the CDR3 is TGTGCCAGCAGTCAGGTGAACACTGAAGCTTTCTTT. The J gene is TRBJ1-1, the V gene TRBV27; no clear D gene. Trimming took off 5 bases at V and 0 bases at J, with 4 bases between the two ends. Germline-derived CDR1 and CDR2 are MNHEY and SMNVEV (reference sequence). The CDR3 runs 12 residues.

The CDR3 spells CASRSPWETQYF. The CDR3 DNA reads as TGTGCCAGTCGGTCCCCCTGGGAGACCCAGTACTTC. This chain uses TRBV6-5 with TRBJ2-5; D gene unclear. Trimming took 9 bases from V and 5 from J, leaving 13 bases between them. The CDR3 totals 12 residues. Per germline, CDR1 MNHEY and CDR2 SVGAGI.

The chain couples TRBV10-2 to TRBJ2-1, with 13 positions matching TRBD2. Trimming at V came to 6 bases and at J to 6 bases, leaving 8 bases not matched to a gene. This CDR3 comprises 16 residues. The germline CDR1 and CDR2 sequences are WSHSY and SAAADI. The CDR3 here is CASSLILAGGINEQFF. CDR3 DNA: TGCGCCAGCAGCCTGATACTAGCGGGGGGGATCAATGAGCAGTTCTTC.

The chain couples TRBV19 to TRBJ2-5; D is possibly TRBD1 (5 bases). V was cut by 7 bases and J by 1 base, with 19 bases left in between. Germline V gene data show CDR1 as LNHDA and CDR2 as SQIVND (reference sequence). The CDR3 sequence is 16 residues long. The CDR3 DNA sequence: TGTGCCAGTAAAAGTCTCCAGGGTGGTTCCCAAGAGACCCAGTACTTC. Translated, it gives CASKSLQGGSQETQYF.

CDR3 nucleotide sequence: TGTGCCAGTAGTACCGGGACAGGGGTTGCGTACAATGAGCAGTTCTTC. Its translation: CASSTGTGVAYNEQFF. The genes are TRBV19 and TRBJ2-1; 10 positions match TRBD1. The V and J ends lost 4 bases and 4 bases, in that order; junction bases with no gene match: 7. Germline-derived CDR1 and CDR2 are LNHDA and SQIVND (reference sequence). The CDR3 extends over 16 amino acids.

This clone was detected a few times. CDR3 in amino acids: CASSLAWEGRTGELFF. Written as DNA, the CDR3 is TGTGCCAGCAGTTTAGCGTGGGAGGGACGGACCGGGGAGCTGTTTTTT. The chain combines TRBV28 with TRBJ2-2; 7 positions match TRBD2. The CDR3 spans 16 residues. The V segment lost 2 bases and the J segment 5 bases; nucleotides outside the gene matches: 8. The germline V gene encodes CDR1 MDHEN and CDR2 SYDVKM.

This chain links TRBV19 with TRBJ2-1, with 7 bases matching TRBD2. The CDR3 loop spans 15 amino acids. Germline CDR1 LNHDA, CDR2 SQIVND (reference sequence). With V trimmed by 2 bases and J by 2 bases, 3 bases remained unmatched. The CDR3 DNA follows: TGTGCCAGTAGTATATCGACTAGCCCCTACAATGAGCAGTTCTTC. Its protein is CASSISTSPYNEQFF.

The V gene is TRBV5-8, the J gene TRBJ2-7, with 8 nucleotides matching TRBD1. This CDR3 spans 14 amino acids. Germline CDR1 and CDR2: SGHTS and YDEGEE. The ends lost 5 bases at V and 1 base at J; junction bases unmatched: 5. The CDR3 spells CASSSRTGSYEQYF. CDR3 DNA sequence: TGTGCCAGCAGTTCACGGACAGGGTCCTACGAGCAGTACTTC. Looking up the rest from reference TRBV5-8 and TRBJ2-7 gives the full variable domain: EAGVTQSPTHLIKTRGQQATLRCSPISGHTSVYWYQQALGLGLQFLLWYDEGEERNRGNFPPRFSGRQFPNYSSELNVNALELEDSALYLCASSSRTGSYEQYFGPGTRLTVT.

The genes are TRBV25-1 and TRBJ2-5, with a possible D match to TRBD1 (6 bases). Trimming took off 2 bases at V and 7 bases at J, with 17 bases between the two ends. Germline CDR1 is MGHDK and CDR2 is SYGVNS. This CDR3 contains 15 residues. The DNA of the CDR3 is TGTGCCAGCAGTGAAGTTGTCAGGGGCTCGAGGACCCAGTACTTC. Protein sequence: CASSEVVRGSRTQYF.

This clone was seen more than once but under ten times. This chain joins TRBV7-9 and TRBJ2-7; 8 bases line up with TRBD1. CDR3 length: 13 amino acids. Germline CDR1 and CDR2: SEHNR and FQNEAQ (reference sequence). Trimming took 5 bases from V and 7 from J; bases not matched to a gene: 7. The CDR3 sequence is CASSTDRVGEQYF. DNA of the CDR3: TGTGCCAGCAGCACGGACAGGGTGGGGGAGCAGTACTTC.

V gene TRBV7-9 combines with J gene TRBJ1-5; D gene uncertain. Germline CDR1 reads SEHNR; CDR2 reads FQNEAQ (reference sequence). Trimming shortened V by 1 base and J by 5 bases, and 6 bases separated the two germline ends. There are 13 residues in the CDR3. The CDR3 DNA reads as TGTGCCAGCAGCTTAGGGCAGTATCAGCCCCAGCATTTT. Translating gives CASSLGQYQPQHF.

This chain joins TRBV18 and TRBJ2-7; D is undetermined. The CDR3 is 15 amino acids. Germline V gene data show CDR1 as KGHSH and CDR2 as LQKENI. V was cut by 3 bases and J by 2 bases, with 14 bases left in between. CDR3 bases: TGTGCCAGCTCACCCAGCCTTGCGGCTCCCTACGAGCAGTACTTC. As protein: CASSPSLAAPYEQYF.

This clone was counted between two and nine times. This sequence joins TRBV5-1 and TRBJ2-2; TRBD2 agrees at 11 bases. The CDR3 spans 15 residues. J lost 4 bases, V lost 3 bases, and 2 bases had no gene match. The germline V gene has CDR1 SGHRS and CDR2 YFSETQ. The CDR3 spells CASSSGLAGTGELFF. Written as DNA, the CDR3 is TGCGCCAGCAGCTCAGGACTAGCGGGCACCGGGGAGCTGTTTTTT.

The V call is TRBV7-2, the J call TRBJ2-3; D gene unclear. The CDR3 runs to 14 residues. In germline, CDR1 is SGHTA, CDR2 FQGNSA. The V gene lost 7 bases and the J gene lost 2 bases, with 13 bases spanning the gap. DNA for the CDR3: TGTGCCAGCAACCTAGACTGGATCACAGATACGCAGTATTTT. Protein: CASNLDWITDTQYF.

The V and J genes are TRBV7-8 and TRBJ1-2; weak D call: TRBD1 (6 bases). The CDR3 contains 14 residues. CDR1 is SGHVS, CDR2 FQNEAQ, per germline. V lost 3 bases and J lost 4, with 12 bases in between. In DNA, the CDR3 is TGTGCCAGCAGCTTTGGGGGCTGGGGCTATGGCTACACCTTC. It is translated as CASSFGGWGYGYTF.

The chain has TRBV7-9 and TRBJ2-7; no firm D call. From germline, CDR1 is SEHNR and CDR2 FQNEAQ (reference sequence). This CDR3 region has 12 residues. Trimming took off 1 base at V and 9 bases at J, with 10 bases between the two ends. In nucleotides, the CDR3 is TGTGCCAGCAGCTTAGACGGTTATGGGCAGTACTTC. This sequence encodes CASSLDGYGQYF.